This TCR beta chain was profiled in a study of cytomegalovirus exposure and HLA in healthy donors. Study-level information: In an earlier analysis, 90 million to 130 million unique TCR beta sequences were found from 150 million to 200 million T cells.

Findings of the study overall: In a later analysis, TCR beta V- and J-gene trimming showed a link to a missense DCLRE1C variant.

The CDR3 length is 14 residues. The V gene's germline CDR1 is MNHNY and CDR2 SVGAGI (reference sequence). J gave up 2 bases and V 6 bases, and 1 base lay outside the gene matches. The PCR contained 60 Vbeta and 13 Jbeta primers. The data were produced by immunoSEQ multiplex PCR, yet TCRdb's version contains in-frame clones alone and is incomplete. The data show around 140,000 clones, roughly 9.6% seen once. This clone has a handful of counts. As yet, its antigen is unknown. This clonotype was sampled from a woman between 35 and 50 years old in good health and CMV-seropositive. Sequenced: PBMCs. The chain uses TRBV6-6 and TRBJ2-6, with TRBD1 matching 7 bases. The CDR3 nucleotides are TGTGCCAGCAGCGACAGGGCTGGGGCCAACGTCCTGACTTTC. Residues: CASSDRAGANVLTF.